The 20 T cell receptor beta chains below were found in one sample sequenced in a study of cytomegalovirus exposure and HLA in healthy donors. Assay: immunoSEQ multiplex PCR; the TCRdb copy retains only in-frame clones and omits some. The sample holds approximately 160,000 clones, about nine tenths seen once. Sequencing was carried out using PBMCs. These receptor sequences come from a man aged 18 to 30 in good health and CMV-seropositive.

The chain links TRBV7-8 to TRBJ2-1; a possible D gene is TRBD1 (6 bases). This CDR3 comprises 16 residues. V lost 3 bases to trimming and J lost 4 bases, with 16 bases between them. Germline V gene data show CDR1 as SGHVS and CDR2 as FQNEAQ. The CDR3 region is CASSFGRRGGYNEQFF. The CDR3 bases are TGTGCCAGCAGCTTTGGTCGCAGGGGCGGGTACAATGAGCAGTTCTTC.

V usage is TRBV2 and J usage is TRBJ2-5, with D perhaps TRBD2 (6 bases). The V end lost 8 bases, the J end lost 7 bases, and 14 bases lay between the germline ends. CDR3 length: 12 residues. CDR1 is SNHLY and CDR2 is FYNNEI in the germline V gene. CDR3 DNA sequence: TGTGCCAGCGGAGGGGTCGTAGGGACCCAGTACTTC. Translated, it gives CASGGVVGTQYF.

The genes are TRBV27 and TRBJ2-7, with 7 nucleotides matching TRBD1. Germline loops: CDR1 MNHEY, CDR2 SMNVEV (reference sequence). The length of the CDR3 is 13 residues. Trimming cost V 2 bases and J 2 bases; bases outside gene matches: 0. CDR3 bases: TGTGCCAGCAGTTTAAGGGGGCCCTACGAGCAGTACTTC. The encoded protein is CASSLRGPYEQYF.

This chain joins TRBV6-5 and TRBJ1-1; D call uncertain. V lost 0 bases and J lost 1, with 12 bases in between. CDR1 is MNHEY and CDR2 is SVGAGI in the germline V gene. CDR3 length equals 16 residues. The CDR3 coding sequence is TGTGCCAGCAGTTACTCGGTTAGCAGAACGAACACTGAAGCTTTCTTT. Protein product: CASSYSVSRTNTEAFF.

CDR3 in DNA: TGTGCCAGCAGCCACGACAGGGGGGTAATGAATGAGCAGTTCTTC. Residues: CASSHDRGVMNEQFF. J is TRBJ2-1 and V is TRBV11-1, with TRBD1 identical over 9 bases. Germline V lookup: CDR1 SGHAT, CDR2 FQDESV (reference sequence). Losses at the gene ends were 5 bases for V and 7 bases for J; bases not matched to a gene: 9. The CDR3 contains 15 residues.

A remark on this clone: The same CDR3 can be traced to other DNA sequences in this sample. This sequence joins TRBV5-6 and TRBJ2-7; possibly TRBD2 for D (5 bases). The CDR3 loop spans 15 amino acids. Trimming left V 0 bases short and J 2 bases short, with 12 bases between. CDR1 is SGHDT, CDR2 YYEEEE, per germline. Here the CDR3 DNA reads TGTGCCAGCAGCTTGGTGAGGGAACCCACCTACGAGCAGTACTTC. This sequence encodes CASSLVREPTYEQYF.

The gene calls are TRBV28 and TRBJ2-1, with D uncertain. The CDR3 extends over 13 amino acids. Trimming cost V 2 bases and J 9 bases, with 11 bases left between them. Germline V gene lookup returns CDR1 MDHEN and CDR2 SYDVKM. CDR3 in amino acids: CASSLHKPGEQFF. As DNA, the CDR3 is TGTGCCAGCAGTTTACATAAGCCCGGTGAGCAGTTCTTC.

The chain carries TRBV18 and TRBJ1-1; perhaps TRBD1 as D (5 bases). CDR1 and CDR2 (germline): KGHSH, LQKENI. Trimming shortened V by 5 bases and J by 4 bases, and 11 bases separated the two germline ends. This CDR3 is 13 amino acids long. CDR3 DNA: TGTGCCAGCTCATCGTCCCAGGGCACTGAAGCTTTCTTT. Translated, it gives CASSSSQGTEAFF.

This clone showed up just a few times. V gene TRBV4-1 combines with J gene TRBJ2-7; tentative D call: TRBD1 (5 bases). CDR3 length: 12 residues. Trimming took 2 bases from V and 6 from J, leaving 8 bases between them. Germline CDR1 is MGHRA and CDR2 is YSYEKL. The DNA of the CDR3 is TGCGCCAGCAGCCAATCAGGGCGCGAGCAGTACTTC. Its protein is CASSQSGREQYF.

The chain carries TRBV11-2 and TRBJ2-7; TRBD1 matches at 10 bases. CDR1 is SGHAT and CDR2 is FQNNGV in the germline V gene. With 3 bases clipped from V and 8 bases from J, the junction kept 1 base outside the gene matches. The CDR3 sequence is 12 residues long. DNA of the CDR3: TGTGCCAGCAGCTTGGACAGGGGGAAGCAGTACTTC. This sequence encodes CASSLDRGKQYF.

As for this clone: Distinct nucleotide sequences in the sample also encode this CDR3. The CDR3 DNA is TGTGCCAGCAGTTACTCTGGCGGGACTGAAGCTTTCTTT. Its protein is CASSYSGGTEAFF. The rearrangement joins TRBV6-5 to TRBJ1-1; D unresolved. V lost 0 bases, J lost 5 bases, and 7 bases lay in between. The length of the CDR3 is 13 residues. The germline V gene encodes CDR1 MNHEY and CDR2 SVGAGI.

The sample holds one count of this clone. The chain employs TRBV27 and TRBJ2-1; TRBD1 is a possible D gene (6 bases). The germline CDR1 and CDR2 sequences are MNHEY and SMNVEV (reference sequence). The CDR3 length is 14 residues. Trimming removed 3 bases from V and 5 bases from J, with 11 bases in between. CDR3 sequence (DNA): TGTGCCAGCAGTTTTGGGGGCCAGGACAATGAGCAGTTCTTC. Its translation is CASSFGGQDNEQFF.

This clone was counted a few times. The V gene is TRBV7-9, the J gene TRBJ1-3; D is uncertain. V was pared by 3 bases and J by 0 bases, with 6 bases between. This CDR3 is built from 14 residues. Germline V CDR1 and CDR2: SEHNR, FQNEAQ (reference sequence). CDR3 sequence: CASSFPSSGNTIYF. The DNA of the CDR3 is TGTGCCAGCAGCTTCCCCAGCTCTGGAAACACCATATATTTT.

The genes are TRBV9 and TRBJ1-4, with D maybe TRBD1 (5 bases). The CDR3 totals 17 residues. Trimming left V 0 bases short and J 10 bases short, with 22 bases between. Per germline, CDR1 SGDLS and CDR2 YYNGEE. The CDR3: CASSVEKTVLWFRKLFF. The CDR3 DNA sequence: TGTGCCAGCAGCGTAGAAAAGACAGTTCTTTGGTTTAGAAAACTGTTTTTT.

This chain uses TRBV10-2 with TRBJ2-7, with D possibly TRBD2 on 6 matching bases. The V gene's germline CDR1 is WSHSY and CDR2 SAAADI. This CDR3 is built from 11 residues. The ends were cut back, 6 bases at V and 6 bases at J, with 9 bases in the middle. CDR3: CASRAGFEQYF. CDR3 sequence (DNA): TGCGCCAGCAGAGCGGGTTTCGAGCAGTACTTC.

The CDR3 spells CASRSRGQLGTSGSSGELFF. The CDR3 nucleotides are TGTGCCAGCAGATCCCGGGGCCAACTCGGGACTAGCGGGAGTTCCGGGGAGCTGTTTTTT. The chain combines TRBV7-8 with TRBJ2-2; 14 bases agree with TRBD2. The V and J ends lost 6 bases and 6 bases, in that order; junction bases with no gene match: 18. The CDR3 is 20 residues long. CDR1 is SGHVS, CDR2 FQNEAQ, per germline.

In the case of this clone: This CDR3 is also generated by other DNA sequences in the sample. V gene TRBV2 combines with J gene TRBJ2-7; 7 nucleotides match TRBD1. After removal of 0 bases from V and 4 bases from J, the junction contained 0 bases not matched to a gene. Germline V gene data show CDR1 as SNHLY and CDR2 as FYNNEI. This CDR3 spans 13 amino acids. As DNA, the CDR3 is TGTGCCAGCAGTGAAGCCAGGGGGTACGAGCAGTACTTC. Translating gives CASSEARGYEQYF. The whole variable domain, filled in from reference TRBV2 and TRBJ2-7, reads EPEVTQTPSHQVTQMGQEVILRCVPISNHLYFYWYRQILGQKVEFLVSFYNNEISEKSEIFDDQFSVERPDGSNFTLKIRSTKLEDSAMYFCASSEARGYEQYFGPGTRLTVT.

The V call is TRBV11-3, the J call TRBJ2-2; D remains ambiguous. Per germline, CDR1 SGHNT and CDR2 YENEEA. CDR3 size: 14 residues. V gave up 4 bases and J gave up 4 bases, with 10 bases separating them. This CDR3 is CASSSTRVTGELFF. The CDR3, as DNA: TGTGCCAGCAGCTCGACCCGGGTCACCGGGGAGCTGTTTTTT.

The CDR3 loop is CASSSQWDRGKAEEQYF. CDR3 nucleotide sequence: TGTGCCAGCAGTTCCCAGTGGGACAGGGGAAAGGCGGAAGAGCAGTACTTC. The V and J genes are TRBV27 and TRBJ2-7; 10 bases map to TRBD1. V gave up 4 bases and J gave up 7 bases; unmatched junction bases: 16. The germline gives CDR1 MNHEY, CDR2 SMNVEV (reference sequence). The CDR3 contains 17 residues.

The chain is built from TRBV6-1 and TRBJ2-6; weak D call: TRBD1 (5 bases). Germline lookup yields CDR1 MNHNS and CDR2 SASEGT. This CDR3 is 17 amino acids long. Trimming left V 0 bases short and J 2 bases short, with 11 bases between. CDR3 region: CASSEAAGQAGANVLTF. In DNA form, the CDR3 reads TGTGCCAGCAGTGAAGCCGCAGGGCAGGCTGGGGCCAACGTCCTGACTTTC.